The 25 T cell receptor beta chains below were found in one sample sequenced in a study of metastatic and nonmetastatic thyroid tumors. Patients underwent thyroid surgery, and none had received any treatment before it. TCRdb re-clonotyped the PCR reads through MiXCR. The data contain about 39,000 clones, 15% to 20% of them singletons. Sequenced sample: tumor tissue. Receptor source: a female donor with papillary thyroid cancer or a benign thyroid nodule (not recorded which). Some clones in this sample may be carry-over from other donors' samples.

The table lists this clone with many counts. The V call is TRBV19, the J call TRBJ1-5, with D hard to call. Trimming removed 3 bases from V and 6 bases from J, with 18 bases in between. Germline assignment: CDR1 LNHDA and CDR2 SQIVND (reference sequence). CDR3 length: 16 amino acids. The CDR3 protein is CASSMDQGWVGQPQHF. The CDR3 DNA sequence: TGTGCCAGTAGTATGGATCAAGGGTGGGTCGGTCAGCCCCAGCATTTT.

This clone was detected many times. The CDR3 is CASGEQGGNTIYF. Written as DNA, the CDR3 is TGTGCCAGCGGGGAGCAGGGTGGAAACACCATATATTTT. The rearrangement uses TRBV12-3 or TRBV12-4 and TRBJ1-3; TRBD1 might be the D (5 bases). Trimming took off 8 bases at V and 3 bases at J, with 11 bases between the two ends. This CDR3 spans 13 amino acids.

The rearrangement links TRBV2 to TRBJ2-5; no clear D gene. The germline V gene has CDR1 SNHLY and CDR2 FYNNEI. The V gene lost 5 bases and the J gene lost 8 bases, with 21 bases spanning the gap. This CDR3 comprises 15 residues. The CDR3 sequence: CASSSGPHGGDTQYF. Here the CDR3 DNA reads TGTGCCAGCAGTTCCGGGCCCCACGGTGGGGATACCCAGTACTTC. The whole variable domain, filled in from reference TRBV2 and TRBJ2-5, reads EPEVTQTPSHQVTQMGQEVILRCVPISNHLYFYWYRQILGQKVEFLVSFYNNEISEKSEIFDDQFSVERPDGSNFTLKIRSTKLEDSAMYFCASSSGPHGGDTQYFGPGTRLLVL.

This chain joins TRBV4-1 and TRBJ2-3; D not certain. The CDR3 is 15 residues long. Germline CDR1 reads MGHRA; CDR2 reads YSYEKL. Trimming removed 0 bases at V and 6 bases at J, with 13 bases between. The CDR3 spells CASSQDGGWDDTQYF. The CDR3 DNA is TGCGCCAGCAGCCAAGATGGTGGATGGGATGATACGCAGTATTTT.

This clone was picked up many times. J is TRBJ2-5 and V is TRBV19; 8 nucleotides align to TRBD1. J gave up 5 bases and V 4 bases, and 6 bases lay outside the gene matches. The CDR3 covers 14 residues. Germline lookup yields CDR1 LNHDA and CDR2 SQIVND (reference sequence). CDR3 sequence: CASSTGGRMETQYF. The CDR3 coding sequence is TGTGCCAGTAGTACAGGGGGCAGGATGGAGACCCAGTACTTC.

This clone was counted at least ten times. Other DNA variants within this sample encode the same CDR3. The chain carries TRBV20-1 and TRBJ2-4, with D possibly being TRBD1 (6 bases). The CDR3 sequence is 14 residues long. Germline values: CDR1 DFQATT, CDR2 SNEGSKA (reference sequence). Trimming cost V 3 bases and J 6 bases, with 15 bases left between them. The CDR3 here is CSARTGGAGNIQYF. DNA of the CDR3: TGCAGTGCTAGGACAGGTGGTGCCGGAAACATTCAGTACTTC.

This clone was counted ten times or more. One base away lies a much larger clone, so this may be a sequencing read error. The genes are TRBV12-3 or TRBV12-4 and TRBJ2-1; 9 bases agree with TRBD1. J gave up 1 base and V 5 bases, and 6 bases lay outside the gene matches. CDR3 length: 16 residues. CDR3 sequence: CASSLTGGASYNEQFF. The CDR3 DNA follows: TGTGCCAGCAGTCTCACAGGGGGCGCTTCCTACAATGAGCAGTTCTTC.

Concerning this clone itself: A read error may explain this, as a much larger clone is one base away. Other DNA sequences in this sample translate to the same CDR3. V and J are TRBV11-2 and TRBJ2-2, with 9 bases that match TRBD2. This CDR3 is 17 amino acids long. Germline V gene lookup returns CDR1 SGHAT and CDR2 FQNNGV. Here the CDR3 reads CASSSYSGRAGTGELFF. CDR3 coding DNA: TGTGCCAGCAGCTCATATAGCGGGAGAGCGGGGACCGGGGAGTTGTTTTTT.

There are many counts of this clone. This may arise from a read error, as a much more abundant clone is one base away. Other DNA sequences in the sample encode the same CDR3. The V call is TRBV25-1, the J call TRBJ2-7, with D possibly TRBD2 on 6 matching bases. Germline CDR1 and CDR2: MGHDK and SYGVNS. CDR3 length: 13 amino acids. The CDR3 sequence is CASSEEVRREQHF. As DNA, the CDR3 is TGTGCCAGCAGTGAAGAGGTCCGCCGGGAGCAGCACTTC.

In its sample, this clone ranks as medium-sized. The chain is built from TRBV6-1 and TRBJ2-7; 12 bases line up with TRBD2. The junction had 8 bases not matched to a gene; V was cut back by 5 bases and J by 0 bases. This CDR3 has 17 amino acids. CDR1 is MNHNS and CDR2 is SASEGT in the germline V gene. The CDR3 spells CASSKRTSGEHSYEQYF. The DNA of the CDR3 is TGTGCCAGCAGTAAACGGACTAGCGGGGAGCACTCCTACGAGCAGTACTTC.

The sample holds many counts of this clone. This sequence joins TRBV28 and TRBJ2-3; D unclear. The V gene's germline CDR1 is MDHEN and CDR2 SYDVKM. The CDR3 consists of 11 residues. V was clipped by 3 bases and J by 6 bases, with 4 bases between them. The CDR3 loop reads CASSLMDTQYF. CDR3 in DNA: TGTGCCAGCAGTTTGATGGATACGCAGTATTTT. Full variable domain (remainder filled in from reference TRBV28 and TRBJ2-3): DVKVTQSSRYLVKRTGEKVFLECVQDMDHENMFWYRQDPGLGLRLIYFSYDVKMKEKGDIPEGYSVSREKKERFSLILESASTNQTSMYLCASSLMDTQYFGPGTRLTVL.

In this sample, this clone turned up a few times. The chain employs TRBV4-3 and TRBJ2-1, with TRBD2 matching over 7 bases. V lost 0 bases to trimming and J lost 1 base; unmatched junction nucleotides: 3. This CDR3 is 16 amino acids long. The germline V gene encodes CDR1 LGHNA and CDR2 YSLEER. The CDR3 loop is CASSQDGGSSYNEQFF. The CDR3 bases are TGCGCCAGCAGCCAAGACGGCGGGAGTTCCTACAATGAGCAGTTCTTC.

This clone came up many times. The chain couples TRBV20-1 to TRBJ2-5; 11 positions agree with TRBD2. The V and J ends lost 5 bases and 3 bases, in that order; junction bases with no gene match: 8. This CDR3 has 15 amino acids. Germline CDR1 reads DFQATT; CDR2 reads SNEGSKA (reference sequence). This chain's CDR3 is CSAPPSGRNEETQYF. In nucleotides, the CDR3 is TGCAGTGCTCCCCCTAGCGGGAGGAATGAAGAGACCCAGTACTTC.

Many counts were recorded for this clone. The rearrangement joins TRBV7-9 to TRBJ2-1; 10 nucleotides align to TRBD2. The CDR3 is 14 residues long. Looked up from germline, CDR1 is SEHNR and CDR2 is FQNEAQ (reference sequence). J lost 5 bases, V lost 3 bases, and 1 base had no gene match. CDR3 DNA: TGTGCCAGCAGCTTTGGGACTAGCGACAATGAGCAGTTCTTC. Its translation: CASSFGTSDNEQFF.

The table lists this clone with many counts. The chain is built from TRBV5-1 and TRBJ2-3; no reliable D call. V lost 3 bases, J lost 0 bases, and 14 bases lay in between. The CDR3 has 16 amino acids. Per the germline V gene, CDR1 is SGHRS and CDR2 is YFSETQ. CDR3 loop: CASSSLRTLSTDTQYF. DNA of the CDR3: TGCGCCAGCAGCTCGCTCAGGACCCTTAGCACAGATACGCAGTATTTT. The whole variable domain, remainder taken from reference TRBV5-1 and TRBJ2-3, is KAGVTQTPRYLIKTRGQQVTLSCSPISGHRSVSWYQQTPGQGLQFLFEYFSETQRNKGNFPGRFSGRQFSNSRSEMNVSTLELGDSALYLCASSSLRTLSTDTQYFGPGTRLTVL.

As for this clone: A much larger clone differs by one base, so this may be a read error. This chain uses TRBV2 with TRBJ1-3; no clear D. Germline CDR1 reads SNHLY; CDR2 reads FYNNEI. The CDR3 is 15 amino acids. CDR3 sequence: CASSFDITSGNTIYF. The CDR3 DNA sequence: TGTGCCAGCAGCTTCGACATTACCTCTGGGAACACCATATATTTT.

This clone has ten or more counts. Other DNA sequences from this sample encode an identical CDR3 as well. CDR3 amino acids: CSVSGLAAETQYF. DNA for the CDR3: TGCAGCGTCTCCGGACTAGCGGCGGAGACCCAGTACTTC. V gene TRBV29-1 combines with J gene TRBJ2-5, with 10 bases fitting TRBD2. CDR1 SQVTM and CDR2 ANQGSEA come from the germline V gene. Trimming cost V 6 bases and J 5 bases; bases outside gene matches: 6. This CDR3 has 13 residues.

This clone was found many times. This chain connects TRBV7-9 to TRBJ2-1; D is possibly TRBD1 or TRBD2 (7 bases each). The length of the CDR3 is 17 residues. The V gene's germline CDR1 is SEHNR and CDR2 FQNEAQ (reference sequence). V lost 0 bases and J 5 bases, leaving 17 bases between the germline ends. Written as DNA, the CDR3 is TGTGCCAGCAGCTTAGCGCCCCTCAGGGGGGGGAACAATGAGCAGTTCTTC. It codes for CASSLAPLRGGNNEQFF.

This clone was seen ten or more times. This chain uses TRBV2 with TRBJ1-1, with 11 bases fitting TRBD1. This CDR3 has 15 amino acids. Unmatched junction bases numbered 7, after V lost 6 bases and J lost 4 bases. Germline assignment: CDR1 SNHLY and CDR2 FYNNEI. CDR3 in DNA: TGTGCCAGCAGGGACAGGGGGCATCGGGGCACTGAAGCTTTCTTT. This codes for CASRDRGHRGTEAFF.

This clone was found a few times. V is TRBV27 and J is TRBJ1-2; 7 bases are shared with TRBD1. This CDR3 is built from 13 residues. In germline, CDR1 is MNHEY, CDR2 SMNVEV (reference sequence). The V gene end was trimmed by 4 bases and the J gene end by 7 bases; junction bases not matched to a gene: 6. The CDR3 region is CASSYTGVGGYTF. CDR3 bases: TGTGCCAGCAGTTATACAGGGGTCGGTGGCTACACCTTC.

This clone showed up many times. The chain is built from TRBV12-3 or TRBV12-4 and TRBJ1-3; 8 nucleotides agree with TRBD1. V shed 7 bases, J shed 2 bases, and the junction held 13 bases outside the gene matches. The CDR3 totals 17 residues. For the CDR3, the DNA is TGTGCCAGCACCACTTTCCGGACAGGGAATGCTGGAAACACCATATATTTT. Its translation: CASTTFRTGNAGNTIYF.

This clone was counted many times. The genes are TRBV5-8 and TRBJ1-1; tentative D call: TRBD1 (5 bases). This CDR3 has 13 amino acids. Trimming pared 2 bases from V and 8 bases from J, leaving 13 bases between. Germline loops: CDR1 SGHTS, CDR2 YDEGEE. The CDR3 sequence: CASSFLGAWEAFF. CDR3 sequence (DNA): TGTGCCAGCAGCTTTCTAGGGGCTTGGGAAGCTTTCTTT.

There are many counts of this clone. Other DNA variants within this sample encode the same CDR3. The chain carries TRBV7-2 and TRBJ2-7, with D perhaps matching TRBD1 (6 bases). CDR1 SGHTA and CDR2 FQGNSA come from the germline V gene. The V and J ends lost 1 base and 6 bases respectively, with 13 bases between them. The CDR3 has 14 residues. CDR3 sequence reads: CASSLDTGSVEQYF. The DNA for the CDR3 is TGTGCCAGCAGCTTAGACACAGGGTCGGTCGAGCAGTACTTC. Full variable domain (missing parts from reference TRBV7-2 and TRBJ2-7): GAGVSQSPSNKVTEKGKDVELRCDPISGHTALYWYRQSLGQGLEFLIYFQGNSAPDKSGLPSDRFSAERTGGSVSTLTIQRTQQEDSAVYLCASSLDTGSVEQYFGPGTRLTVT.

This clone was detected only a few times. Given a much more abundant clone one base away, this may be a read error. CDR3 amino acids: CASSESRSHHF. The CDR3 region has the DNA TGTGCCAGCAGTGAATCCAGGTCCCATCATTTT. The gene calls are TRBV6-1 and TRBJ1-5; no firm D call. Looked up from germline, CDR1 is MNHNS and CDR2 is SASEGT. The CDR3 totals 11 residues.

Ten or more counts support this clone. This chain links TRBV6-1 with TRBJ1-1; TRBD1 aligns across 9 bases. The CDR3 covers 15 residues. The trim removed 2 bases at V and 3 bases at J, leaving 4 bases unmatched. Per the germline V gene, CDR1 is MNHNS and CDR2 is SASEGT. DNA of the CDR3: TGTGCCAGCAGTGAATGGGGGACAGGGTACACTGAAGCTTTCTTT. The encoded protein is CASSEWGTGYTEAFF.